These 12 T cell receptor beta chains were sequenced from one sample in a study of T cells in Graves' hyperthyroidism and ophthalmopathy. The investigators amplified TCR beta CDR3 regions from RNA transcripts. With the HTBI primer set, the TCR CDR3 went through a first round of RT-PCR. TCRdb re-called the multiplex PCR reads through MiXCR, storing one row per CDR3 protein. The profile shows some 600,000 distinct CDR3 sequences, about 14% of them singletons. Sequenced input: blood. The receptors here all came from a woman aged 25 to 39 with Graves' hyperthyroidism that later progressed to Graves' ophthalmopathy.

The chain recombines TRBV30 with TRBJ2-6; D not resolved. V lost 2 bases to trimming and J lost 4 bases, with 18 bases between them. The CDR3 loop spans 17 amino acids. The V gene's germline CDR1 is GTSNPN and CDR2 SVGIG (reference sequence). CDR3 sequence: CAWSNTYREAGANVLTF. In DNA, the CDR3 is TGTGCCTGGAGTAACACTTACCGAGAAGCCGGGGCCAACGTCCTGACTTTC.

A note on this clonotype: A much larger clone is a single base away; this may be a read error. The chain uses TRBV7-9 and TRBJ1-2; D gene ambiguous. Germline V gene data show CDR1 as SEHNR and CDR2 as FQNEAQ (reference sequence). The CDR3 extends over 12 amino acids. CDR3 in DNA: TGTGCCAGCAGCTCTCAGCCGAAGGGCTACATCTTC. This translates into CASSSQPKGYIF.

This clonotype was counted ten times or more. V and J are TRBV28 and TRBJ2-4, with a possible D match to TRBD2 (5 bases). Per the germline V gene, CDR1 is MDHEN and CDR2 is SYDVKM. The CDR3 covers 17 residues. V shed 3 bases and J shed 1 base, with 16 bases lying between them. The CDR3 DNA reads TGTGCCAGCAGTTTTACCTCAAGGGAGCGGGCCAAAAACATTCAGTACTTC. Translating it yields CASSFTSRERAKNIQYF. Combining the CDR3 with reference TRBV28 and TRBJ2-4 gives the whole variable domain DVKVTQSSRYLVKRTGEKVFLECVQDMDHENMFWYRQDPGLGLRLIYFSYDVKMKEKGDIPEGYSVSREKKERFSLILESASTNQTSMYLCASSFTSRERAKNIQYFGAGTRLSVL.

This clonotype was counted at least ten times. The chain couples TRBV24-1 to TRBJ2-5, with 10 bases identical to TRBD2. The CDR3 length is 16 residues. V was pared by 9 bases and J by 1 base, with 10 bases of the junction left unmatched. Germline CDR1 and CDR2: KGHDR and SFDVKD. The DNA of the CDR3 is TGTGCCACCGCCCCGGGACTAGCGTTAACCCAAGAGACCCAGTACTTC. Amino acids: CATAPGLALTQETQYF.

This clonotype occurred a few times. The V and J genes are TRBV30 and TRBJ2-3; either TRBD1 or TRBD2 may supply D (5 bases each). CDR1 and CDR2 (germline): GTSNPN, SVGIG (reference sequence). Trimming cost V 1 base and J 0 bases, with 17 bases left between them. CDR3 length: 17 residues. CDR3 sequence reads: CAWSAPMGRPSTDTQYF. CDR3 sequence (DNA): TGTGCCTGGAGTGCCCCTATGGGACGACCTAGCACAGATACGCAGTATTTT.

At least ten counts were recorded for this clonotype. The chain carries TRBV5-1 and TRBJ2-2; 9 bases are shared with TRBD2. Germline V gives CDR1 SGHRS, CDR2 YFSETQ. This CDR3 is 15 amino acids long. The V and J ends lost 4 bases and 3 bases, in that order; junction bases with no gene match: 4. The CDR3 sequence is CASSKPSGDTGELFF. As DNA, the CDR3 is TGCGCCAGCAGCAAGCCTAGCGGGGACACCGGGGAGCTGTTTTTT.

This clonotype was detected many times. The CDR3 reads CASSFGAENTEAFF. CDR3 coding DNA: TGTGCCAGCAGTTTCGGGGCGGAGAACACTGAAGCTTTCTTT. The chain joins TRBV28 to TRBJ1-1; D is perhaps TRBD1 (5 bases). The CDR3 consists of 14 residues. V lost 3 bases and J lost 1, with 9 bases in between. Germline CDR1 MDHEN, CDR2 SYDVKM.

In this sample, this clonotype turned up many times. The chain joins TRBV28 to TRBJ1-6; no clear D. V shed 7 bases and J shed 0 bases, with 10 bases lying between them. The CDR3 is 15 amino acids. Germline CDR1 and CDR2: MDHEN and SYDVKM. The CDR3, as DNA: TGTGCCAGCATCCAATACTCCTCCTATAATTCACCCCTCCACTTT. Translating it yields CASIQYSSYNSPLHF.

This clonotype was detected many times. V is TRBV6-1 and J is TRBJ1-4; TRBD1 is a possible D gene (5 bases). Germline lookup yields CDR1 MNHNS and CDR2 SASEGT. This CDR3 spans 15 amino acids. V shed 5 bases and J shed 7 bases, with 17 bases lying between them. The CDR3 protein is CASSRIQVGSEKLFF. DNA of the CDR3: TGTGCCAGCAGTCGCATACAGGTGGGGAGTGAAAAACTGTTTTTT.

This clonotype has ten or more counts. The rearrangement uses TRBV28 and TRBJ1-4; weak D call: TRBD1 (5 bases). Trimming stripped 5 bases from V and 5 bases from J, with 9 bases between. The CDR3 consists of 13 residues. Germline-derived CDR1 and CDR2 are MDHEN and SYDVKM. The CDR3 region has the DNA TGTGCCAGCAGTGAACAGGTGAATGAAAAACTGTTTTTT. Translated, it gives CASSEQVNEKLFF.

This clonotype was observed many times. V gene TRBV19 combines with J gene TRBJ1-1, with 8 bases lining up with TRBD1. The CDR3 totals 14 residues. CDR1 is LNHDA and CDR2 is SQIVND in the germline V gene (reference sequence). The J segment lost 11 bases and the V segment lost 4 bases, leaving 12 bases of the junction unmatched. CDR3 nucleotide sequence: TGTGCCAGTAGTAGAGGAGACAGGGGAGGACGGGCTTTCTTT. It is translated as CASSRGDRGGRAFF. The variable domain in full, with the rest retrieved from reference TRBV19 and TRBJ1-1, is DGGITQSPKYLFRKEGQNVTLSCEQNLNHDAMYWYRQDPGQGLRLIYYSQIVNDFQKGDIAEGYSVSREKKESFPLTVTSAQKNPTAFYLCASSRGDRGGRAFFGQGTRLTVV.

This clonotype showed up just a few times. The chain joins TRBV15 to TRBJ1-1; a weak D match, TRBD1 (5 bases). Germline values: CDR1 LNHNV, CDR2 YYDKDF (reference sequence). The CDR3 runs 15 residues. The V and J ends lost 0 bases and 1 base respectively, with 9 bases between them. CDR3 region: CATSRDRGGNTEAFF. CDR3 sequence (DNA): TGTGCCACCAGCAGAGATCGGGGGGGGAACACTGAAGCTTTCTTT.